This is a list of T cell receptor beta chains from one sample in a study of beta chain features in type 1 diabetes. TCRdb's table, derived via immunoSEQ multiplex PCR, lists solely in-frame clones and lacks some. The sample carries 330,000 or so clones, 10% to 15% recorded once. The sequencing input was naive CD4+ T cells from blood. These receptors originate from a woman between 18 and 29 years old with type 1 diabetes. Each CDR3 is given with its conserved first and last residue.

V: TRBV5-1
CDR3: CASSWRGDSTDTQYF

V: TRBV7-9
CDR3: CASSRGVDRAKNIQYF

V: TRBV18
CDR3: CASSPPLETQYF

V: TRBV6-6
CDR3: CASRQQMNTEAFF

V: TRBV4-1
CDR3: CASSRPAGDTQYF

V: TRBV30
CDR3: CAWGTGGTEAFF

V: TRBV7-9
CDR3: CASSHTYGYTF

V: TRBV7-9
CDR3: CATEGGQEQYF

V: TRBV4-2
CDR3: CASSQDSQLGAIGNTIYF

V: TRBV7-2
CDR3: CASSWSWDSYEQYF

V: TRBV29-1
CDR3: CSVQRDYEQYF

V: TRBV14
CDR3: CASRDRQGDGYTF

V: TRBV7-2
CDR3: CASSFTSGASYEQYF

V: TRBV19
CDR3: CASSNLAGGSYNEQFF

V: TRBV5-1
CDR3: CASSSRGDEQFF

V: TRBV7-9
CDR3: CASSLRGSYEQYF

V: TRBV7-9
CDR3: CASSLAGAKETQYF

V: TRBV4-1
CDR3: CASSQEGTFERAEQFF

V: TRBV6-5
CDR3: CASSYGGLNTEAFF

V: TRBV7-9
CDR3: CASVLGTGNEKLFF

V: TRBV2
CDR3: CASSGQGSYNSPLHF

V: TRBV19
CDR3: CASSIDLRGELFF

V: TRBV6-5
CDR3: CASAGGREQYF

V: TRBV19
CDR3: CASSIRGEQFF

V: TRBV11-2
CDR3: CASSFQGYSNYGYTF

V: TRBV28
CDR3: CATQEGTGYEQYF

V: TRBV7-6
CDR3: CASSAGQETQYF

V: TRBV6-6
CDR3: CASSRDRGHEQYF

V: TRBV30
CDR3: CAWSTRQGWVDGYTF

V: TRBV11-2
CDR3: CASSPRDSPRGTQYF

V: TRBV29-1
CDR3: CSVESGLGLNTGELFF

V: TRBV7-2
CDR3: CASSSGQGTKETQYF

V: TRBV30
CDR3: CAWTSKGHYEQYF

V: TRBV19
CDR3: CASSNRGNTEAFF

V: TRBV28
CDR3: CATQVAGTGLYEQYF

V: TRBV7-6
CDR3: CASSLPRLAGDTDTQYF

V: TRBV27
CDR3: CASSSRSRNQPQHF

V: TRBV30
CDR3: CAWSEGRGSGNTIYF

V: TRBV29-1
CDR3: CSVEERQNLNTEAFF

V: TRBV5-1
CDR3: CASSPGLAGDNEQFF

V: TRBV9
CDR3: CASSPRGSGPYEQYF

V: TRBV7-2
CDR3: CASSTGTEAFF

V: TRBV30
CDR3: CAWSAGLASETQYF

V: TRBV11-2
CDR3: CASSAPGGETQYF

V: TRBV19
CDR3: CASSIVAAQETQYF

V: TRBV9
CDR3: CASSITGGARTDTQYF

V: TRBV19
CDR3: CASRTGTGFNNEQFF

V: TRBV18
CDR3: CASSPRQGGEKLFF

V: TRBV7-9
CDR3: CASSPRLAGTTSGANVLTF

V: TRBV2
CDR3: CASRTGGAGTEAFF

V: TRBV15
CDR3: CATSRDPGNTIYF